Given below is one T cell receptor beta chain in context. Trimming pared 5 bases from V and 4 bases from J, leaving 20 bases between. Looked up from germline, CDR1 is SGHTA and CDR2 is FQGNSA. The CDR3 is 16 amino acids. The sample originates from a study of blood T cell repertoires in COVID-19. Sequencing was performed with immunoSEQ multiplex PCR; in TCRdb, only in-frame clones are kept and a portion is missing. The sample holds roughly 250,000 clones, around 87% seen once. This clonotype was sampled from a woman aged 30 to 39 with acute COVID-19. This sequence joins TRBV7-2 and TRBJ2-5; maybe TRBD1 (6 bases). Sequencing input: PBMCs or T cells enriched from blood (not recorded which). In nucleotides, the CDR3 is TGTGCCAGCAGCGGCCTATACAGGGTTCTAGGAGAGACCCAGTACTTC. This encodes CASSGLYRVLGETQYF.